This TCR beta chain was documented in a study of cytotoxic CD8 clonotypes in ibrutinib-treated CLL. The overall study: After median about 69 months, roughly 14 stayed in remission, about 12 progressed; responses around 24 partial, 2 complete.

Broader study findings: Clonality showed a rise at ibrutinib response that reversed toward baseline at progression.

Measured with immunoSEQ multiplex PCR; TCRdb has only the in-frame clones, and not every one. The table shows around 20,000 clones, with roughly four fifths occurring only once. CDR3 length equals 16 residues. The V gene's germline CDR1 is MNHNS and CDR2 SASEGT. Trimming cost V 1 base and J 8 bases; bases outside gene matches: 8. Of note for this clone: What it recognizes is unknown.

The rearrangement links TRBV6-1 to TRBJ1-4, with TRBD1 matching 9 bases. The sequencing here drew on PBMCs, taken before ibrutinib treatment. The TCR comes from a human donor with chronic lymphocytic leukemia. CDR3 sequence reads: CASSEGGGTGSEKLFF. Here the CDR3 DNA reads TGTGCCAGCAGTGAAGGGGGAGGGACAGGGAGCGAAAAACTGTTTTTT.